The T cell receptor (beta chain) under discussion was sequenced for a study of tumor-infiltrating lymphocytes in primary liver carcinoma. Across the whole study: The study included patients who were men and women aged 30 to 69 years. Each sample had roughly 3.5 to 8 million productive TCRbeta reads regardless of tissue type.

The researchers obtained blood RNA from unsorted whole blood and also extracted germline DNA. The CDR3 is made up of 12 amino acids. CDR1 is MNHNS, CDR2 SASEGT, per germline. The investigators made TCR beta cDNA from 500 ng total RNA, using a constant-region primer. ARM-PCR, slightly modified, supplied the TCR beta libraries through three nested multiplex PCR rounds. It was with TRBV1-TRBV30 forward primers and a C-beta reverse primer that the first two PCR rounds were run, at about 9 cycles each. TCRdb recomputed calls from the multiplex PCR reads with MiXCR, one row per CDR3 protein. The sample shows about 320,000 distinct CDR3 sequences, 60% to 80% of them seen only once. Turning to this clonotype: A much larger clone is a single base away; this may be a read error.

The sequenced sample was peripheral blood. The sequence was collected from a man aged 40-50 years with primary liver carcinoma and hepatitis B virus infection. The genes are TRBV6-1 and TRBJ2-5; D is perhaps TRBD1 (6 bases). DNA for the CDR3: TGTACCAGCAGTGAGCTGACAGGGACCCAGTACTTC. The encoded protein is CTSSELTGTQYF.